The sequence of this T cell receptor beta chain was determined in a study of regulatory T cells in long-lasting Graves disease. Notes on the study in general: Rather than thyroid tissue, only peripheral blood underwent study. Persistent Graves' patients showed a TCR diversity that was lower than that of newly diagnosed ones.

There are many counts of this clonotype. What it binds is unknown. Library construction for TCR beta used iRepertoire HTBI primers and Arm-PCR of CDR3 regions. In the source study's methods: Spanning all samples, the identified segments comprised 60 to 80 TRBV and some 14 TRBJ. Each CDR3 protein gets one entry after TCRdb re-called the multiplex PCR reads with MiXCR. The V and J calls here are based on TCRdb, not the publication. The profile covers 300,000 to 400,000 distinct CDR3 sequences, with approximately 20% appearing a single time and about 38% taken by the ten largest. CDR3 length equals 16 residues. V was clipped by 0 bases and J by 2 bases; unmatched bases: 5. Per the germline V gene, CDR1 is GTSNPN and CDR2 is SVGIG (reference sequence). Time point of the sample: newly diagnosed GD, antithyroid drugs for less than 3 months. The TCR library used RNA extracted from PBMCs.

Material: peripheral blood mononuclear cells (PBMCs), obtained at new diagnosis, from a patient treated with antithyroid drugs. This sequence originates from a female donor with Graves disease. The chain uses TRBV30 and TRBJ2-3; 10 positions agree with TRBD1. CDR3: CAWSVWGQGNTDTQYF. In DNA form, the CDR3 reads TGTGCCTGGAGTGTATGGGGACAGGGGAACACAGATACGCAGTATTTT.